The clone carrying this T cell receptor beta chain turned up a few times. Its target is not known. TCRdb processed the reads anew with MiXCR; each CDR3 protein has one entry. This repertoire shows 40,000 to 55,000 distinct CDR3 sequences, 21% found once; its top ten account for 85% to 90%. The data were obtained in a study of T cell repertoires in cytomegalovirus infection. Study details: Both recently identified HLA-C-restricted and well-studied HLA-B-restricted CMV epitopes were used in the study. CMV infection plus the matching HLA type was flagged by public TCR beta signatures. Regarding the study as a whole: Adding up the frequency of public TCR beta families identified people who carried CMV plus the relevant HLA. Clonotype analysis showed dominance of the ex vivo response by HLA-C-restricted CMV-specific TCR beta clonotypes.

After removal of 5 bases from V and 6 bases from J, the junction contained 3 bases not matched to a gene. The CDR3 is 13 amino acids. Germline V gene lookup returns CDR1 SGHDN and CDR2 FVKESK. The material was CD8+ T cells from cultured PBMCs, obtained from culture after CMV antigen stimulation. The chain is built from TRBV14 and TRBJ1-2, with 10 bases fitting TRBD1. The TCR sequence derives from a human donor in good health (CMV status not recorded). Some clones in this sample may be carry-over from other donors' samples. The CDR3 bases are TGTGCCAGCAGCGTTGGGACAGGGGATGGCTACACCTTC. Residues: CASSVGTGDGYTF.